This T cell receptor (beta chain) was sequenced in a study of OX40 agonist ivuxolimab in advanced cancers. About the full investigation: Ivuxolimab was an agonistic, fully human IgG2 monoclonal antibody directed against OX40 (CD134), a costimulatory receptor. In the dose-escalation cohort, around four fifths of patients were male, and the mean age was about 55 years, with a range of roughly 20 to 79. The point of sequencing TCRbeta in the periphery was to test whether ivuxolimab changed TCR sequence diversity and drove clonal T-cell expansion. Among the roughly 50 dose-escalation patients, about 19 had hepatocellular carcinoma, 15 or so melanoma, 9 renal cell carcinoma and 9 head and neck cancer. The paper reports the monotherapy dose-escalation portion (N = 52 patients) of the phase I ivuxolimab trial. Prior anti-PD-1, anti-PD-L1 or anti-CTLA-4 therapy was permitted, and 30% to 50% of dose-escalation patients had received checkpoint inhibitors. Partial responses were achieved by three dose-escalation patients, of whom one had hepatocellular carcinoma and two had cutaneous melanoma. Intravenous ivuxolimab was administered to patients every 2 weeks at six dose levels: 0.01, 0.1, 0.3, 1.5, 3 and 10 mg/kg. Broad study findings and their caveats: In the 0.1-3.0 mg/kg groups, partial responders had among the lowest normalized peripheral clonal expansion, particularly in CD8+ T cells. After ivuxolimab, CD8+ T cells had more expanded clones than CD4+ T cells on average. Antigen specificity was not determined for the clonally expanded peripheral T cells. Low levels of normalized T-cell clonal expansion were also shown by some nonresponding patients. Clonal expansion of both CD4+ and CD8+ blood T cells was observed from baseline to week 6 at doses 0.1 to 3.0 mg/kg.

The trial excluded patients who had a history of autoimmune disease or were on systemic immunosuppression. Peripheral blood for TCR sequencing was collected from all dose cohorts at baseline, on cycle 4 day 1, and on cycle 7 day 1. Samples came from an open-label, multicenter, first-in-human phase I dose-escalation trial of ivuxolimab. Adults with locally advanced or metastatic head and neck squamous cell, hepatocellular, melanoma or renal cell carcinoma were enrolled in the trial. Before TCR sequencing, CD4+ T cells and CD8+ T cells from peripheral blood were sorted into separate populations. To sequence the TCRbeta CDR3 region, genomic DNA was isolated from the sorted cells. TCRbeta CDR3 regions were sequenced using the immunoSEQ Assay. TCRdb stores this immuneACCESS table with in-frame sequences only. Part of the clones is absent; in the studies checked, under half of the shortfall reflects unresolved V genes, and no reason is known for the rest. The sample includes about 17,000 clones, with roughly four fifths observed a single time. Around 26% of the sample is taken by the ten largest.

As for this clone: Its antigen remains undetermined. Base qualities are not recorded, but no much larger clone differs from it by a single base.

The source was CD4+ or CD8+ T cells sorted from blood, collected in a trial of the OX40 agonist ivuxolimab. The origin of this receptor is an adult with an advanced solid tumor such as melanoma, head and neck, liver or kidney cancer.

The DNA is as follows: TGCGCCAGCAGCCAGAGACTAGCGGGAGGCTCAGGCGAGCAGTACTTC. Translation gives CASSQRLAGGSGEQYF. The V and J genes are TRBV4-1 and TRBJ2-7, with 13 bases matching TRBD2. The germline V end is reduced by 3 bases and the J end by 6 bases; junction bases left unmatched: 8. The CDR3 numbers 16 residues from cysteine through phenylalanine. Only CDR3 DNA is held: 48 bases, read in frame from base 1. The CDR1 and CDR2 encoded by the germline V gene are MGHRA and YSYEKL.